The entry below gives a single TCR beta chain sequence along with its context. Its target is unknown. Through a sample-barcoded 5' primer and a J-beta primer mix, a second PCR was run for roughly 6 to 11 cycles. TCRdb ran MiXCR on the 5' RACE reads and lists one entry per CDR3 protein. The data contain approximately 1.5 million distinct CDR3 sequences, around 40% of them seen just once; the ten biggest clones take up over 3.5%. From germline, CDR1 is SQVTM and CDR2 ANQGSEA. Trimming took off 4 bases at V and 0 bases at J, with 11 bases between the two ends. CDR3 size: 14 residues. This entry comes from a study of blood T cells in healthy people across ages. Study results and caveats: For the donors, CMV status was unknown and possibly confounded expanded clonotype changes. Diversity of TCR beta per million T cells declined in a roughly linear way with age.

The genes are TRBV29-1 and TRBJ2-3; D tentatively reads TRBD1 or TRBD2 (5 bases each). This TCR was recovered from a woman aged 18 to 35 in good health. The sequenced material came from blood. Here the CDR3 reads CSVGGTLSTDTQYF. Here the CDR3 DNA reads TGCAGCGTTGGAGGGACCCTTAGCACAGATACGCAGTATTTT.